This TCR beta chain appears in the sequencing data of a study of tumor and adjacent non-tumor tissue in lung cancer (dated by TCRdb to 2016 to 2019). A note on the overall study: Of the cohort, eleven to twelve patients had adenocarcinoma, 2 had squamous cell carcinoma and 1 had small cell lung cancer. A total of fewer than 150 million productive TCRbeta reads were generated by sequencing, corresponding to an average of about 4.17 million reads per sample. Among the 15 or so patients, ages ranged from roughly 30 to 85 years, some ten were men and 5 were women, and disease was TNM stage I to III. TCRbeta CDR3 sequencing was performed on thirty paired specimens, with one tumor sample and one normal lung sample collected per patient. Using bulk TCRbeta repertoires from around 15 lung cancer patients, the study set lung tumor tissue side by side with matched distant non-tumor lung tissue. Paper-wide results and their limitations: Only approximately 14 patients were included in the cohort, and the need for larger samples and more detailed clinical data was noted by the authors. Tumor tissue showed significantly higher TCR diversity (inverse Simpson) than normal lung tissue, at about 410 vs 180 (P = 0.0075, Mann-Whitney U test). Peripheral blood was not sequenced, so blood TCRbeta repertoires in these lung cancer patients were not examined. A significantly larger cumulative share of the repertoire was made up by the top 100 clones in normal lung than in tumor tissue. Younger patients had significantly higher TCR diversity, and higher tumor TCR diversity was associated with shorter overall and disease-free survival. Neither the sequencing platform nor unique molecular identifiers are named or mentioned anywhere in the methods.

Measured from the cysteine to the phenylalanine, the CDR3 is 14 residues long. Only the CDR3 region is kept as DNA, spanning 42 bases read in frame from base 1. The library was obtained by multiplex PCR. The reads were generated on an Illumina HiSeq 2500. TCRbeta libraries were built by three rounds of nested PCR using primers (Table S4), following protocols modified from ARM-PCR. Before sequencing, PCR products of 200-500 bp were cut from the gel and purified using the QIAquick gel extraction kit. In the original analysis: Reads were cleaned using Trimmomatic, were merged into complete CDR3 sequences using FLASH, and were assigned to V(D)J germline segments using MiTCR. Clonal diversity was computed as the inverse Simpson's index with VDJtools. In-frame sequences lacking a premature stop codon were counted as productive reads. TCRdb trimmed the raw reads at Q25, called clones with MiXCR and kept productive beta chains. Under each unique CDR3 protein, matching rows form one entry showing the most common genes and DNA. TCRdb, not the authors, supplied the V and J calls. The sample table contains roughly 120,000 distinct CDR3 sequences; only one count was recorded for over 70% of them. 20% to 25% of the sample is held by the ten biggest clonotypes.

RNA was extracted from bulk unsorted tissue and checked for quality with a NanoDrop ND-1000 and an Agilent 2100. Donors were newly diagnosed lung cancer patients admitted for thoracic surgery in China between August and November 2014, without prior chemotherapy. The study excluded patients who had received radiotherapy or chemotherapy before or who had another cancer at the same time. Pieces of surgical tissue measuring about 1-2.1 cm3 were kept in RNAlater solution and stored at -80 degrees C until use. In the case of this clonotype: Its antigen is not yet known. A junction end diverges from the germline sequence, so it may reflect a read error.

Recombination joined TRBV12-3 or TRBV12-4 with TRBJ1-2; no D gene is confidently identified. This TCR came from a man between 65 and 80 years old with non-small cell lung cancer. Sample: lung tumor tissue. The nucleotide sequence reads TGTGCCAGCAGTTTAGAGAGGGCGGACTATGGCTACATCTTC. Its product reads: CASSLERADYGYIF.